These 18 T cell receptor beta chains share one sample of origin, sequenced in a study of T cell repertoires in cytomegalovirus infection. TCRdb redid the calling of the reads with MiXCR, one entry per CDR3 protein. The table records about 700,000 distinct CDR3 sequences, approximately 33% of them present only once. Their recognized antigens are unknown. The source material was cultured PBMCs, sampled from culture after CMV antigen stimulation. The origin of the receptors is a human donor in good health (CMV status not recorded). Some clones in this sample may be carry-over from other donors' samples.

In this sample, this clonotype turned up many times. The rearrangement joins TRBV7-6 to TRBJ2-2, with 10 bases aligning to TRBD2. CDR1 and CDR2 (germline): SGHVS, FNYEAQ. The CDR3 covers 19 residues. V shed 3 bases, J shed 0 bases, and the junction held 10 bases outside the gene matches. CDR3 sequence: CASSLVLAGEGANTGELFF. CDR3 nucleotide sequence: TGTGCCAGCAGCTTGGTGCTAGCGGGAGAAGGTGCGAACACCGGGGAGCTGTTTTTT.

This clonotype came up many times. The J gene is TRBJ2-1, the V gene TRBV6-1, with 14 bases lining up with TRBD2. Germline assignment: CDR1 MNHNS and CDR2 SASEGT. J lost 9 bases, V lost 5 bases, and 3 bases had no gene match. The CDR3 has 14 amino acids. CDR3 amino acids: CASSWGLAGVEQFF. CDR3 DNA: TGTGCCAGCAGTTGGGGACTAGCGGGAGTTGAGCAGTTCTTC.

CDR3 loop: CASGLWFRLGEGSEQFF. The CDR3 DNA is TGTGCTAGTGGGCTTTGGTTTCGTCTAGGCGAAGGTTCTGAGCAGTTCTTC. This rearrangement joins TRBV12-5 to TRBJ2-1; D uncertain. The CDR3 extends over 17 amino acids. Between the trimmed V and J ends, which lost 6 bases and 9 bases, there was a span of 27 bases. CDR1 is LGHNT and CDR2 is FRNRAP in the germline V gene.

The V call is TRBV19, the J call TRBJ1-5; TRBD1 matches 8 bases. The CDR3 extends over 16 amino acids. J gave up 1 base and V 3 bases, and 5 bases lay outside the gene matches. Germline V gene data show CDR1 as LNHDA and CDR2 as SQIVND (reference sequence). CDR3 amino acids: CASSINRGGSNQPQHF. As DNA, the CDR3 is TGTGCCAGTAGTATTAACAGGGGGGGGAGCAATCAGCCCCAGCATTTT. Full variable domain (outside the CDR3, taken from reference TRBV19 and TRBJ1-5): DGGITQSPKYLFRKEGQNVTLSCEQNLNHDAMYWYRQDPGQGLRLIYYSQIVNDFQKGDIAEGYSVSREKKESFPLTVTSAQKNPTAFYLCASSINRGGSNQPQHFGDGTRLSIL.

V is TRBV7-2 and J is TRBJ1-1; maybe TRBD1 (5 bases). With 2 bases removed from V and 4 bases from J, the gap between germline ends came to 14 bases. CDR1 and CDR2 (germline): SGHTA, FQGNSA. The CDR3 is 15 amino acids. This chain's CDR3 is CASSLRVGGATEAFF. The CDR3 nucleotides read TGTGCCAGCAGCTTACGGGTGGGTGGGGCCACTGAAGCTTTCTTT.

This clonotype was detected a few times. The CDR3 here is CAINPGEGDTQYF. The CDR3 nucleotides are TGTGCCATCAATCCAGGGGAAGGAGATACGCAGTATTTT. This chain connects TRBV10-3 to TRBJ2-3; tentative D call: TRBD1 (6 bases). V lost 7 bases, J lost 5 bases, and 13 bases lay in between. There are 13 residues in the CDR3. Per the germline V gene, CDR1 is ENHRY and CDR2 is SYGVKD.

This chain links TRBV28 with TRBJ2-1; 8 positions agree with TRBD2. The CDR3 spans 13 residues. Germline V gene sequence: CDR1 MDHEN, CDR2 SYDVKM. J gave up 9 bases and V 6 bases, and 7 bases lay outside the gene matches. In nucleotides, the CDR3 is TGTGCCAGCAGCGGGAGGGATTTAGGTGAGCAGTTCTTC. This codes for CASSGRDLGEQFF. Supplemented by reference TRBV28 and TRBJ2-1, the full variable domain reads DVKVTQSSRYLVKRTGEKVFLECVQDMDHENMFWYRQDPGLGLRLIYFSYDVKMKEKGDIPEGYSVSREKKERFSLILESASTNQTSMYLCASSGRDLGEQFFGPGTRLTVL.

The chain joins TRBV7-2 to TRBJ1-1, with D unresolved. V was pared by 5 bases and J by 12 bases, with 16 bases between. CDR1 and CDR2 (germline): SGHTA, FQGNSA. The length of the CDR3 is 12 residues. This CDR3 is CASSVDTGNPFF. CDR3 DNA sequence: TGTGCCAGCAGCGTCGACACGGGGAATCCTTTCTTT.

This rearrangement joins TRBV6-6 to TRBJ1-2; D is possibly TRBD1 (6 bases). Germline V gene lookup returns CDR1 MNHNY and CDR2 SVGAGI (reference sequence). Trimming stripped 6 bases from V and 4 bases from J, with 12 bases between. This CDR3 has 13 amino acids. This chain's CDR3 is CASRRQASYGYTF. In nucleotides, the CDR3 is TGTGCCAGCAGACGACAGGCGTCCTATGGCTACACCTTC.

This clonotype came up many times. The chain couples TRBV7-2 to TRBJ1-1; TRBD1 is a possible D gene (5 bases). In germline, CDR1 is SGHTA, CDR2 FQGNSA. V lost 3 bases and J lost 7, with 15 bases in between. CDR3 length: 14 amino acids. CDR3 protein: CASSFQGFSFEAFF. CDR3 DNA sequence: TGTGCCAGCAGCTTCCAGGGCTTCTCTTTTGAAGCTTTCTTT.

The chain carries TRBV4-1 and TRBJ2-1; TRBD2 matches 15 bases. CDR1 and CDR2 from the germline V gene are MGHRA and YSYEKL. Trimming took 5 bases from V and 4 from J; bases not matched to a gene: 3. CDR3 size: 16 residues. The chain's CDR3 is CASSRTSGREYNEQFF. The CDR3 coding sequence is TGCGCCAGCAGCAGGACTAGCGGGAGGGAATACAATGAGCAGTTCTTC.

CDR3 DNA sequence: TGTGCCAGCAGTGATTTTACAGGGATTGGCTACGAGCAGTACTTC. Translating gives CASSDFTGIGYEQYF. The rearrangement uses TRBV6-1 and TRBJ2-7; D possibly corresponds to TRBD1 (6 bases). V was pared by 3 bases and J by 3 bases, with 15 bases between. The CDR3 is 15 residues long. Germline values: CDR1 MNHNS, CDR2 SASEGT.

The J gene is TRBJ2-1, the V gene TRBV7-6; 11 bases agree with TRBD2. The CDR3 extends over 16 amino acids. Germline assignment: CDR1 SGHVS and CDR2 FNYEAQ. Trimming cost V 3 bases and J 10 bases; bases outside gene matches: 11. The CDR3 DNA reads TGTGCCAGCAGCTTCACAACTAGCGGGAGCAGTAGGGAGCAGTTCTTC. Translation gives CASSFTTSGSSREQFF.

The chain has TRBV29-1 and TRBJ1-1; no definite D call. The CDR3 contains 14 residues. Trimming cost V 1 base and J 0 bases, with 9 bases left between them. Germline V CDR1 and CDR2: SQVTM, ANQGSEA. The CDR3 coding sequence is TGCAGCGTTGAAGTCCCCGGGATGAACACTGAAGCTTTCTTT. This translates into CSVEVPGMNTEAFF.

The table lists this clonotype with a few counts. The chain recombines TRBV6-2 or TRBV6-3 with TRBJ2-5, with D perhaps matching TRBD2 (5 bases). The germline gives CDR1 MNHEY, CDR2 SVGEGT. Deletions cut 6 bases from V and 1 base from J, with 12 bases between. There are 14 residues in the CDR3. The CDR3 coding sequence is TGTGCCAGCAGCCGGACTTGGGGCCAAGAGACCCAGTACTTC. It codes for CASSRTWGQETQYF.

This CDR3 reads CASSPRTSTGEQYF. The DNA for the CDR3 is TGTGCCAGCAGTCCCAGAACTTCTACGGGCGAGCAGTACTTC. The chain employs TRBV6-2 or TRBV6-3 and TRBJ2-7; D remains ambiguous. This CDR3 has 14 residues. Germline assignment: CDR1 MNHEY and CDR2 SVGEGT. Deletions cut 5 bases from V and 6 bases from J, with 17 bases between.

This rearrangement joins TRBV2 to TRBJ2-7; 7 bases match TRBD1. From germline, CDR1 is SNHLY and CDR2 FYNNEI. The CDR3 length is 14 residues. V shed 4 bases and J 4 bases; nucleotides not matched to a gene: 7. The CDR3: CASSGQGSLYEQYF. For the CDR3, the DNA is TGTGCCAGCAGTGGACAGGGTAGTCTGTACGAGCAGTACTTC.

The rearrangement uses TRBV7-6 and TRBJ2-5; 9 bases align to TRBD1. The CDR3 is made up of 17 amino acids. CDR1 is SGHVS, CDR2 FNYEAQ, per germline. After removal of 2 bases from V and 1 base from J, the junction contained 8 bases not matched to a gene. The CDR3 here is CASSLKRDRVFQETQYF. The CDR3 region has the DNA TGTGCCAGCAGCTTAAAAAGGGACAGGGTTTTCCAAGAGACCCAGTACTTC.